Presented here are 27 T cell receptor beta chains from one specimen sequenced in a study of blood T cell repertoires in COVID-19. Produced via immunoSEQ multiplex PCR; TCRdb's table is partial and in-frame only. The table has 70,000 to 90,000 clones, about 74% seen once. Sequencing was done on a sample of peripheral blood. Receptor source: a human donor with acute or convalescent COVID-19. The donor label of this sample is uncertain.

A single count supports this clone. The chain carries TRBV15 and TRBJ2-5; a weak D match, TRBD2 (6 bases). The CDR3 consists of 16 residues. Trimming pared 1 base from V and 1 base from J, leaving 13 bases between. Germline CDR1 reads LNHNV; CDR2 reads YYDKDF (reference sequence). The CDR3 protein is CATSRGAGPIQETQYF. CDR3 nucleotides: TGTGCCACCAGCAGAGGGGCGGGGCCTATCCAAGAGACCCAGTACTTC. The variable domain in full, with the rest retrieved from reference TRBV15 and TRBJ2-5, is DAMVIQNPRYQVTQFGKPVTLSCSQTLNHNVMYWYQQKSSQAPKLLFHYYDKDFNNEADTPDNFQSRRPNTSFCFLDIRSPGLGDTAMYLCATSRGAGPIQETQYFGPGTRLLVL.

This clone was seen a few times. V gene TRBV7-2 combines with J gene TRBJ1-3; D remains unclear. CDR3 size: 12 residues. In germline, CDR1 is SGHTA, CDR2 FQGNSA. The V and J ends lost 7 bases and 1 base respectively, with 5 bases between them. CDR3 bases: TGTGCCAGCACCAGTTCTGGAAACACCATATATTTT. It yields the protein CASTSSGNTIYF.

This CDR3 is CASSEVGQSLPNQPQHF. CDR3 in DNA: TGTGCCAGCAGTGAAGTAGGACAGTCCCTTCCAAATCAGCCCCAGCATTTT. The rearrangement joins TRBV6-1 to TRBJ1-5; TRBD1 is a possible D gene (6 bases). Deletions cut 1 base from V and 4 bases from J, with 17 bases between. Germline V gene lookup returns CDR1 MNHNS and CDR2 SASEGT. This CDR3 spans 17 amino acids.

The CDR3 spells CASTADSGGYTF. CDR3 sequence (DNA): TGTGCCAGCACAGCTGATTCGGGTGGCTACACCTTC. This chain joins TRBV7-9 and TRBJ1-2; D is unclear. Trimming left V 7 bases short and J 7 bases short, with 13 bases between. Germline lookup yields CDR1 SEHNR and CDR2 FQNEAQ (reference sequence). The CDR3 covers 12 residues.

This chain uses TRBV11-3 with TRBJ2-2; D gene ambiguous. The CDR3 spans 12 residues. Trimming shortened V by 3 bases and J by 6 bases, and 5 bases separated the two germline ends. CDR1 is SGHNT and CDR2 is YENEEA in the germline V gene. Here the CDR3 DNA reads TGTGCCAGCAGCTTTATCTCCGGGGAGCTGTTTTTT. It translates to CASSFISGELFF.

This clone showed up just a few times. The CDR3 DNA sequence: TGTGCCACCGGGACCGACAGGGGAGCCCTCTCTTTCCCCCTCCACTTT. Translation gives CATGTDRGALSFPLHF. V usage is TRBV15 and J usage is TRBJ1-6; 8 bases fit TRBD1. Germline V gives CDR1 LNHNV, CDR2 YYDKDF (reference sequence). The CDR3 totals 16 residues. The V gene end was trimmed by 8 bases and the J gene end by 13 bases; junction bases not matched to a gene: 19.

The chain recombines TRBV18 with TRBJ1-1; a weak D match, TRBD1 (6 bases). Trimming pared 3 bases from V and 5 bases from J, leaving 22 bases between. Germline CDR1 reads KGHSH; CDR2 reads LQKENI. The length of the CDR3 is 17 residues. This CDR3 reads CASSPTIQGPLGTEAFF. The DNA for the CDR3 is TGTGCCAGCTCACCCACCATACAGGGTCCCCTAGGTACTGAAGCTTTCTTT. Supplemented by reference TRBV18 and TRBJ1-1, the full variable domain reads NAGVMQNPRHLVRRRGQEARLRCSPMKGHSHVYWYRQLPEEGLKFMVYLQKENIIDESGMPKERFSAEFPKEGPSILRIQQVVRGDSAAYFCASSPTIQGPLGTEAFFGQGTRLTVV.

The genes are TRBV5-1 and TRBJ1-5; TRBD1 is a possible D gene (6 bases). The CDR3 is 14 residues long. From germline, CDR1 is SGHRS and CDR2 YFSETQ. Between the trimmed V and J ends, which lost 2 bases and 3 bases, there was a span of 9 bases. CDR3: CASSFAGDNQPQHF. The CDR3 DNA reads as TGCGCCAGCAGCTTTGCAGGGGACAATCAGCCCCAGCATTTT.

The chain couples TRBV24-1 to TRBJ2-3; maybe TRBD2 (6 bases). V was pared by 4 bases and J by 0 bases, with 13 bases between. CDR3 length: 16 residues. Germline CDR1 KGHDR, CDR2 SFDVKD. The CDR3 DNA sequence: TGTGCCACCAGTGACGGTAGCGGCCAGAGCACAGATACGCAGTATTTT. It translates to CATSDGSGQSTDTQYF.

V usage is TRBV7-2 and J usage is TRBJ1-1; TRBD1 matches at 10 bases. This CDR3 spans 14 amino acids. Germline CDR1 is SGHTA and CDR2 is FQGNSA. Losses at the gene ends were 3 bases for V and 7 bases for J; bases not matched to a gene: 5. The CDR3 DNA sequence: TGTGCCAGCAGCTTTCGACAGGGGGCCATTGAAGCTTTCTTT. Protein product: CASSFRQGAIEAFF.

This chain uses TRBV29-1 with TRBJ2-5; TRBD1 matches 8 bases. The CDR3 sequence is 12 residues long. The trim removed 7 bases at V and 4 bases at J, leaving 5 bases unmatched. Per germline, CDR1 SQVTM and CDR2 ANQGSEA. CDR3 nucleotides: TGCAGCGCGGACAGGGACCTAGAGACCCAGTACTTC. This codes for CSADRDLETQYF.

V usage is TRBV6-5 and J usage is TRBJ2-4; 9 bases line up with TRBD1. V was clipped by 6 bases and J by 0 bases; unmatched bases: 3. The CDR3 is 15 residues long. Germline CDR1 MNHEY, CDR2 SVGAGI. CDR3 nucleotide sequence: TGTGCCAGCAGGGGACAGGGTTCAGCCAAAAACATTCAGTACTTC. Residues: CASRGQGSAKNIQYF.

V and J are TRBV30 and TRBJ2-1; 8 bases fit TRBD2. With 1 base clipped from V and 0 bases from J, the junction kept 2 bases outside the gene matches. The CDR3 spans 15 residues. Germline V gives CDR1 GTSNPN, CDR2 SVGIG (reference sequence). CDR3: CAWSDGTSSYNEQFF. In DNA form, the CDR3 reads TGTGCCTGGAGTGACGGGACTAGCTCCTACAATGAGCAGTTCTTC.

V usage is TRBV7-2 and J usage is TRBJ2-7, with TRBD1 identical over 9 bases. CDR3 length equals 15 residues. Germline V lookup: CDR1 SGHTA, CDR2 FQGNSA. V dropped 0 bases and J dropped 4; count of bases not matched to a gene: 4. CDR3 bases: TGTGCCAGCAGCTTAGCAGCACAGGGGGCGTACGAGCAGTACTTC. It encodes CASSLAAQGAYEQYF.

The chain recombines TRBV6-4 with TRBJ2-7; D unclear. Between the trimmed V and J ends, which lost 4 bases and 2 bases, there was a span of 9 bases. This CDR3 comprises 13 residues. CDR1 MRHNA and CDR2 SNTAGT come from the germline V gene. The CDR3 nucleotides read TGTGCCAGCAGTGTTAGAGAACCCTACGAGCAGTACGTC. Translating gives CASSVREPYEQYV.

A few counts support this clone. CDR3 nucleotides: TGTGCCAGCAACACCCAGGGTTTCCACACCATATATTTT. Residues: CASNTQGFHTIYF. The chain has TRBV28 and TRBJ1-3, with D possibly being TRBD1 (5 bases). The germline V gene has CDR1 MDHEN and CDR2 SYDVKM. The CDR3 has 13 residues. V was pared by 7 bases and J by 8 bases, with 15 bases between.

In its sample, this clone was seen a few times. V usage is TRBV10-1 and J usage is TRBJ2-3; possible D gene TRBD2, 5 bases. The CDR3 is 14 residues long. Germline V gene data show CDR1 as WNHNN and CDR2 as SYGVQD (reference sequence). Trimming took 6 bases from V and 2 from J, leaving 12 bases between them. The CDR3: CASRPGITTDTQYF. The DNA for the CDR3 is TGCGCCAGCAGACCGGGGATCACCACAGATACGCAGTATTTT.

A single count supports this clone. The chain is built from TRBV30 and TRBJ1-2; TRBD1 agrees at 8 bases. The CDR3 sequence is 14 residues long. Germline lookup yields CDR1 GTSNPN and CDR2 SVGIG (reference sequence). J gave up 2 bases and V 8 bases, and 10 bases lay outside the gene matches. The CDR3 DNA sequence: TGTGCCAGAGCTGGACAGGGACTAAACTATGGCTACACCTTC. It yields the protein CARAGQGLNYGYTF.

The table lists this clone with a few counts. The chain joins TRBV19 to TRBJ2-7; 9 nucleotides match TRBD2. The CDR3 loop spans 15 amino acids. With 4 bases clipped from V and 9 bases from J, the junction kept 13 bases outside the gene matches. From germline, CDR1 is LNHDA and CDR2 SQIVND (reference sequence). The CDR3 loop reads CASSRSSAGGVRQYF. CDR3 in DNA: TGTGCCAGTAGTAGATCGTCGGCGGGAGGGGTCAGGCAGTACTTC.

CDR3 sequence (DNA): TGTGCCAGCAGTTCACTCCCCGGGACTAAGCAGGGTGAAGCTTTCTTT. Protein product: CASSSLPGTKQGEAFF. The rearrangement links TRBV27 to TRBJ1-1, with D possibly matching TRBD1 (5 bases). Looked up from germline, CDR1 is MNHEY and CDR2 is SMNVEV (reference sequence). CDR3 length: 16 residues. Deletions cut 4 bases from V and 7 bases from J, with 22 bases between.

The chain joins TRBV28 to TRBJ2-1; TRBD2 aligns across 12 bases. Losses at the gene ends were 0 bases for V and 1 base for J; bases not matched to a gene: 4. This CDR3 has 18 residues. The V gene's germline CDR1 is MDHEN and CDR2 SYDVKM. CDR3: CASSLWLAGGPSYNEQFF. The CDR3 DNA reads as TGTGCCAGCAGTTTATGGCTAGCGGGGGGGCCATCCTACAATGAGCAGTTCTTC.

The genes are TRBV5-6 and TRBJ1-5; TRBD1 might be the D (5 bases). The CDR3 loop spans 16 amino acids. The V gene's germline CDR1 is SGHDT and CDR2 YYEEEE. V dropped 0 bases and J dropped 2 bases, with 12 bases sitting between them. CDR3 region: CASSLGTAGGNQPQHF. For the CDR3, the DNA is TGTGCCAGCAGCTTGGGGACTGCGGGGGGCAATCAGCCCCAGCATTTT.

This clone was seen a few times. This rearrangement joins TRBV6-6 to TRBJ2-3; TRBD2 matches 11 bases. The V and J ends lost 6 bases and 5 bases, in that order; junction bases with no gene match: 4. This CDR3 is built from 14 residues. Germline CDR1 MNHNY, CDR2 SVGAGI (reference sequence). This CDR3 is CASSASGRLDTQYF. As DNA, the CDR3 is TGTGCCAGCAGCGCTAGCGGGAGGTTAGATACGCAGTATTTT.

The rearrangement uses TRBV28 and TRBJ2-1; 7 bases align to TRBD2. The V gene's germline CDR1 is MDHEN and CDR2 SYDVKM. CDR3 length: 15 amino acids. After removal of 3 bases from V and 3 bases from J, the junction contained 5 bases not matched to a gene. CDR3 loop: CASSLGLADYNEQFF. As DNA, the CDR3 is TGTGCCAGCAGTTTGGGGCTAGCGGACTACAATGAGCAGTTCTTC. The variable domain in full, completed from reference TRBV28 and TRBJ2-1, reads DVKVTQSSRYLVKRTGEKVFLECVQDMDHENMFWYRQDPGLGLRLIYFSYDVKMKEKGDIPEGYSVSREKKERFSLILESASTNQTSMYLCASSLGLADYNEQFFGPGTRLTVL.

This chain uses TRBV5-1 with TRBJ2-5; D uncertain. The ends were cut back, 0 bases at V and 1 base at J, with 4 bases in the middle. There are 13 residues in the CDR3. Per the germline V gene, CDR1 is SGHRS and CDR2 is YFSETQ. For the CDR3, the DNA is TGCGCCAGCAGCTTGGGACTCCAAGAGACCCAGTACTTC. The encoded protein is CASSLGLQETQYF.

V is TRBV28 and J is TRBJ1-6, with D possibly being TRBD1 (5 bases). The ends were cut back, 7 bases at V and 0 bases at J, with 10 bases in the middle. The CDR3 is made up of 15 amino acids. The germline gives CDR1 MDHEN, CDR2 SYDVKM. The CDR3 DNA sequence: TGTGCCAGCACCTTAGACAGCTCCTATAATTCACCCCTCCACTTT. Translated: CASTLDSSYNSPLHF.

The CDR3 region is CATLGSQRETQYF. CDR3 sequence (DNA): TGTGCCACCCTGGGAAGCCAGCGGGAGACCCAGTACTTC. This sequence joins TRBV6-5 and TRBJ2-5, with a possible D match to TRBD2 (5 bases). V was trimmed by 10 bases and J by 5 bases, leaving 17 bases between them. There are 13 residues in the CDR3. CDR1 is MNHEY, CDR2 SVGAGI, per germline.